In its sample, the clone carrying this T cell receptor beta chain was seen once. The sample belongs to a study of blood T cell repertoires in COVID-19. Study overall: Nucleic acid was either cDNA or gDNA, and it came from T cells, B-cell-depleted T cells, or PBMCs.

The CDR3 loop spans 15 amino acids. Germline lookup yields CDR1 LNHDA and CDR2 SQIVND (reference sequence). V lost 8 bases, J lost 4 bases, and 8 bases stayed unmatched. In the source study's methods: Using reference gene primer amplification, nucleated cell counts were estimated. This table comes from immunoSEQ multiplex PCR, and its TCRdb copy is limited to in-frame clones, with some not included. V and J calls and clone size are copied from that table; D and trimming were computed from the DNA. The sample shows approximately 300,000 clones, around 89% of them seen only once. Sequencing was done on a sample of peripheral blood. V gene TRBV19 combines with J gene TRBJ2-6, with 7 nucleotides matching TRBD1. This clonotype was sampled from a man aged 25-45 years with acute or convalescent COVID-19. The CDR3 coding sequence is TGTGCCAGTGTTTGGACAGGTGGCGGGGCCAACGTCCTGACTTTC. Translation gives CASVWTGGGANVLTF.